This is a list of T cell receptor beta chains from one sample in a study of beta chain features in type 1 diabetes. TCRdb's copy holds only in-frame clones and misses some; the assay was immunoSEQ multiplex PCR. The repertoire holds around 250,000 clones, 25% to 35% seen once, with about 3.9% in the top ten. Sequencing was done on a sample of central memory CD4+ T cells from blood. The receptors here all came from a man younger than 40 in good health. The conserved cysteine and the conserved F or W are not part of the CDR3 here. The order of the fields is V gene, D gene, CDR3 protein. D genes are given only for firm matches.

>TRBV6-5|TRBD1
ASSPTGAIYEQY
>TRBV9|-
ASSVAVDTEAF
>TRBV7-2|-
ASSPTGGYEQY
>TRBV6-5|-
AISESKGMDIQY
>TRBV28|-
ASSAPRPNYGYT
>TRBV7-9|-
ASSFSYSGANVLT
>TRBV29-1|-
SVEVGHARGETQY
>TRBV7-2|-
ASSSARASYGYT
>TRBV30|TRBD2
AWSVTGGIAKNIQY
>TRBV7-2|TRBD1
ASSLALRQGAYEQY
>TRBV10-2|-
ATKMGRSSYEQY
>TRBV7-9|-
ASSFDNEQF
>TRBV29-1|-
SVELSRYEQY
>TRBV11-2|-
ASSSLQRLHNEQF
>TRBV6-6|-
ASSYSLGAWETQY
>TRBV7-2|-
ASSLGLGHSPLH
>TRBV15|-
ATSRDLGHNEQF
>TRBV5-4|TRBD2
ASSSRTSSETQY
>TRBV9|-
ASSVENNEQF
>TRBV9|-
ASSVRDARHEQF
>TRBV10-3|TRBD2
AITPSGRVDEQF
>TRBV6-1|-
ASTIMGGANVLT
>TRBV30|TRBD1
AWSHGTGTYEQY